This entry is about one T cell receptor beta chain. Germline values: CDR1 SQVTM, CDR2 ANQGSEA. The CDR3 is made up of 12 amino acids. V gave up 3 bases and J gave up 4 bases, with 9 bases separating them. This sample was included in a study of blood T cell repertoires in COVID-19. The wider study: Acute and convalescent COVID-19 specimens originated in the United States, Italy and Spain. T cells, B-cell-depleted T cells, or PBMCs provided the cDNA or gDNA that served as material.

Methods used by the authors: Reference gene primer amplification yielded estimated nucleated cell counts. TCRdb's table, derived via immunoSEQ multiplex PCR, lists solely in-frame clones and lacks some. V and J calls and clone size are given by that table; D and trimming were obtained from the DNA. In the table there are approximately 110,000 clones, 75% to 90% of which are singletons. This receptor was obtained from a human donor in a cohort sampled during active COVID-19. The sequencing sample was made of peripheral blood. This chain uses TRBV29-1 with TRBJ1-2; D ambiguous. CDR3 sequence (DNA): TGCAGCGTTGAGTTGGGAGGCTATGGCTACACCTTC. It yields the protein CSVELGGYGYTF. The whole variable domain, remainder taken from reference TRBV29-1 and TRBJ1-2, is SAVISQKPSRDICQRGTSLTIQCQVDSQVTMMFWYRQQPGQSLTLIATANQGSEATYESGFVIDKFPISRPNLTFSTLTVSNMSPEDSSIYLCSVELGGYGYTFGSGTRLTVV.